This T cell receptor beta chain comes out of a study of blood T cell repertoires in COVID-19. In the original workflow: The authors estimated nucleated cell counts from reference gene primer amplification. Some clones are missing from TCRdb's copy, which holds only in-frame ones; the method was immunoSEQ multiplex PCR. V and J calls plus clone size are reproduced from that table; the DNA served to infer D and trimming. Among roughly 150,000 clones listed, about 79% were seen once. Germline V CDR1 and CDR2: SGHAT, FQDESV (reference sequence). The CDR3 has 16 amino acids. The J segment lost 6 bases and the V segment lost 0 bases, leaving 10 bases of the junction unmatched. This clone was detected only a few times.

The chain has TRBV11-1 and TRBJ1-2, with 7 bases that match TRBD1. The clonotype was recovered from a woman aged 50 to 65 in a cohort sampled during active or convalescent COVID-19. The sample taken for sequencing was peripheral blood. In DNA, the CDR3 is TGTGCCAGCAGCTTAGCGCTGAGGGGGCAAGAGGATGGCTACACCTTC. Amino acid sequence: CASSLALRGQEDGYTF.